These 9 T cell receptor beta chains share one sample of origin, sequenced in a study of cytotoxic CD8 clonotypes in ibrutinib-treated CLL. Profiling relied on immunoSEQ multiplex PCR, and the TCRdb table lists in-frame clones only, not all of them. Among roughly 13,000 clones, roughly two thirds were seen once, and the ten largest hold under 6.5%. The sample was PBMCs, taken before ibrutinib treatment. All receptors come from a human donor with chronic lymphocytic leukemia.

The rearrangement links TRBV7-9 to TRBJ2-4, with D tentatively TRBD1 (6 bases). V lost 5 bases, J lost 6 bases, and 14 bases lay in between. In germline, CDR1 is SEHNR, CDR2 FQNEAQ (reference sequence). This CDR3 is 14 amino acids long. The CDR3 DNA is TGTGCCAGCAGCCCCAGGGGTGGCGGAAACATTCAGTACTTC. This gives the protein CASSPRGGGNIQYF.

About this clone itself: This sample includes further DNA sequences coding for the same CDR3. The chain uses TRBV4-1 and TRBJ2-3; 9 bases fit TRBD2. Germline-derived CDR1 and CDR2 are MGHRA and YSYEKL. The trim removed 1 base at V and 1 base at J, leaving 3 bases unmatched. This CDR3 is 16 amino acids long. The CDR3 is CASSQGVAGGTDTQYF. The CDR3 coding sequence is TGCGCCAGCAGCCAAGGGGTAGCGGGGGGCACAGATACGCAGTATTTT.

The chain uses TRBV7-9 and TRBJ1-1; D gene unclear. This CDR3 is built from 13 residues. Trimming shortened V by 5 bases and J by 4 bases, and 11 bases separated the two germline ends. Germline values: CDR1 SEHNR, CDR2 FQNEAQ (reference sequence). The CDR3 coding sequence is TGTGCCAGCAGCCCCTCATGGGGCACTGAAGCTTTCTTT. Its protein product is CASSPSWGTEAFF.

CDR3 DNA sequence: TGCAGCGTTGGCCTAGCGGGGGCCGAAGAGACCCAGTACTTC. Translation: CSVGLAGAEETQYF. The rearrangement joins TRBV29-1 to TRBJ2-5, with 10 bases that match TRBD2. The CDR3 spans 14 residues. CDR1 is SQVTM, CDR2 ANQGSEA, per germline. Germline trimming cut 4 bases from V and 3 bases from J; bases unmatched to any gene: 5.

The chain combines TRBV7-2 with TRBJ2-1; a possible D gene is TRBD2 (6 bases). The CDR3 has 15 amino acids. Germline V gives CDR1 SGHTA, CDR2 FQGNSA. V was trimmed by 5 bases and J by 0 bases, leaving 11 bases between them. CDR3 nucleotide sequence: TGTGCCAGCAGCCCCACTAGCCCCTCCTACAATGAGCAGTTCTTC. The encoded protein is CASSPTSPSYNEQFF.

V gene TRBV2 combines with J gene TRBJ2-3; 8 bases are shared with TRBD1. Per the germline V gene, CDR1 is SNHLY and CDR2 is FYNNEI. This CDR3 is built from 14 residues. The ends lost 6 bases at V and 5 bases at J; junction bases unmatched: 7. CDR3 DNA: TGTGCCAGCAGGAGGCAGGGGGCGGGAGATACGCAGTATTTT. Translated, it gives CASRRQGAGDTQYF.

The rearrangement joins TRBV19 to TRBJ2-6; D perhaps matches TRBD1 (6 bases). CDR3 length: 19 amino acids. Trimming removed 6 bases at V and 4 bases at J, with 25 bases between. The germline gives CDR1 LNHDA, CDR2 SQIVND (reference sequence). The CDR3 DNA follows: TGTGCCAGTAGGCCGTCCAGTGGGGGCCGGGGAGTGGGGGCCAACGTCCTGACTTTC. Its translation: CASRPSSGGRGVGANVLTF.

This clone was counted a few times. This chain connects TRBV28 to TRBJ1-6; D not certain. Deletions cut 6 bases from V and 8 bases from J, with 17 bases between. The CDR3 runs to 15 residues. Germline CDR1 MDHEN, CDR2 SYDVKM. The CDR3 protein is CASSVLRGGYSPLHF. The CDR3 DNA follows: TGTGCCAGCAGCGTCCTCAGAGGAGGATATTCACCCCTCCACTTT.

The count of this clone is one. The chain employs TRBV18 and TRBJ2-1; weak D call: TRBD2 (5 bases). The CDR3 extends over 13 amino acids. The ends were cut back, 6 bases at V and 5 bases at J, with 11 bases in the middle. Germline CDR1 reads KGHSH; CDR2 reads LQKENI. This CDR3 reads CASSPGNNNEQFF. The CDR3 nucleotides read TGTGCCAGCTCCCCGGGGAATAACAATGAGCAGTTCTTC.